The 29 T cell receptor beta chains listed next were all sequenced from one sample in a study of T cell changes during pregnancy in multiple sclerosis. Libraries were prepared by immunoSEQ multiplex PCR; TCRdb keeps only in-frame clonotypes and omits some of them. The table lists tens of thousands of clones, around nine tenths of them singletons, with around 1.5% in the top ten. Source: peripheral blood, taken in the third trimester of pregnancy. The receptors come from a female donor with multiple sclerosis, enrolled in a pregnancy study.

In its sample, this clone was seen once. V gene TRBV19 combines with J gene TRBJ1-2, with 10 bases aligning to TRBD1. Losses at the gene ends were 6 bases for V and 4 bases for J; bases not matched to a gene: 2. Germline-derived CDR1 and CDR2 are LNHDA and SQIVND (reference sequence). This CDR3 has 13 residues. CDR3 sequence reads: CASRRTGGYGYTF. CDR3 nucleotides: TGTGCCAGTAGAAGGACAGGGGGCTATGGCTACACCTTC.

The CDR3 spells CSVVQGYTAGELFF. The DNA for the CDR3 is TGCAGCGTCGTACAGGGCTATACGGCCGGGGAGCTGTTTTTT. V gene TRBV29-1 combines with J gene TRBJ2-2; D is perhaps TRBD1 (6 bases). Germline V CDR1 and CDR2: SQVTM, ANQGSEA. The V gene lost 6 bases and the J gene lost 6 bases, with 17 bases spanning the gap. The CDR3 sequence is 14 residues long.

Here the CDR3 DNA reads TGTGCCAGCAGCTGGGAGACGGTAGACAGGAACTACGAGCAGTACTTC. As protein: CASSWETVDRNYEQYF. The chain couples TRBV7-9 to TRBJ2-7; D might be TRBD1 (6 bases). Germline V gene data show CDR1 as SEHNR and CDR2 as FQNEAQ (reference sequence). The CDR3 has 16 amino acids. V was cut by 4 bases and J by 3 bases, with 19 bases left in between. Supplemented by reference TRBV7-9 and TRBJ2-7, the full variable domain reads DTGVSQNPRHKITKRGQNVTFRCDPISEHNRLYWYRQTLGQGPEFLTYFQNEAQLEKSRLLSDRFSAERPKGSFSTLEIQRTEQGDSAMYLCASSWETVDRNYEQYFGPGTRLTVT.

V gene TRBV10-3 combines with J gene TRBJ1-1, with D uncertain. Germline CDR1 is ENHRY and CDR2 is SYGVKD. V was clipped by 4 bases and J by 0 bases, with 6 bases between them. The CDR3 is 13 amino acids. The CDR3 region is CAISVGMNTEAFF. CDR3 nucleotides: TGTGCCATCAGTGTTGGCATGAACACTGAAGCTTTCTTT.

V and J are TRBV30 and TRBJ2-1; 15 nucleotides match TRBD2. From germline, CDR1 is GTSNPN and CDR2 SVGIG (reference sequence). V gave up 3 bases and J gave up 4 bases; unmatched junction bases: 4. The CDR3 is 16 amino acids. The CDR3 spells CAWRGLAGGRYNEQFF. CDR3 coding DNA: TGTGCCTGGAGGGGACTAGCGGGAGGTCGTTACAATGAGCAGTTCTTC.

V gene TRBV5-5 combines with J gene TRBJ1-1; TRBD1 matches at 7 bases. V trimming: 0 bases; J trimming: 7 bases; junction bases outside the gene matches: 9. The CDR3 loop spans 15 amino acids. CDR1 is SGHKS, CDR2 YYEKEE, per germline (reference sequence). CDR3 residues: CASSLEGQARGEAFF. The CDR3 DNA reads TGTGCCAGCAGCTTGGAAGGACAGGCCCGGGGTGAAGCTTTCTTT.

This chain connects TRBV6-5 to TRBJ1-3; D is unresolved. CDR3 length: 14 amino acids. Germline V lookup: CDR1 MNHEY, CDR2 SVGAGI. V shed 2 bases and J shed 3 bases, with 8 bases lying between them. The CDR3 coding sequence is TGTGCCAGCAGTTACGAGGAGTTTGGAAACACCATATATTTT. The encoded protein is CASSYEEFGNTIYF.

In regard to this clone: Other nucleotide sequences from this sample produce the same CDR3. In DNA, the CDR3 is TGTGCCAGCTCGCCCCGGGACAGGGGGACTGAAGCTTTCTTT. It codes for CASSPRDRGTEAFF. V gene TRBV18 combines with J gene TRBJ1-1, with TRBD1 matching over 11 bases. The CDR3 consists of 14 residues. V shed 6 bases, J shed 5 bases, and the junction held 5 bases outside the gene matches. CDR1 KGHSH and CDR2 LQKENI come from the germline V gene.

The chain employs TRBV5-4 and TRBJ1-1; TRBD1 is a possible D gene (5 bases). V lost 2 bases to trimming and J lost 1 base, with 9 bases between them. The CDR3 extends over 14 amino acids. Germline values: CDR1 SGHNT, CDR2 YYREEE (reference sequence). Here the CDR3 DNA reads TGTGCCAGCAGCTTAGCAGGGAAGAACACTGAAGCTTTCTTT. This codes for CASSLAGKNTEAFF.

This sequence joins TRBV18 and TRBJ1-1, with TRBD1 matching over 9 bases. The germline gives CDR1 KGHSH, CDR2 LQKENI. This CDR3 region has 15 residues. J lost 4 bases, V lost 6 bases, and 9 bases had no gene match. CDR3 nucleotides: TGTGCCAGCTCTCACGGACAGGGGTGGGGCACTGAAGCTTTCTTT. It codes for CASSHGQGWGTEAFF.

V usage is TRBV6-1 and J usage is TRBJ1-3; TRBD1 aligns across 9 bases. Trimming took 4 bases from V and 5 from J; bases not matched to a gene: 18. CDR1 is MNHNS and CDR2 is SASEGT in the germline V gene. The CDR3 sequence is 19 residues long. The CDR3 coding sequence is TGTGCCAGCAGTGTGCTCTGGCCCGGGACAGGGAATTGGCGAAACACCATATATTTT. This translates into CASSVLWPGTGNWRNTIYF.

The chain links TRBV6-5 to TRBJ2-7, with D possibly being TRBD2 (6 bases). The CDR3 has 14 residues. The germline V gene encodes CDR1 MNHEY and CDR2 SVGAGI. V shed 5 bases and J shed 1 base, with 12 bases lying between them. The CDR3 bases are TGTGCCAGCAGTCCGCGGGACTTTTCCTACGAGCAGTACTTC. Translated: CASSPRDFSYEQYF.

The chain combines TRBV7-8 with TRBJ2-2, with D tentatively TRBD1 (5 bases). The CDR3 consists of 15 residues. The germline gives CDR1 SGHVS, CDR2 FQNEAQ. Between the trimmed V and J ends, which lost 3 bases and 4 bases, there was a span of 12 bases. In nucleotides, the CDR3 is TGTGCCAGCAGCTTGGGGCAGCTGGGCACCGGGGAGCTGTTTTTT. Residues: CASSLGQLGTGELFF.

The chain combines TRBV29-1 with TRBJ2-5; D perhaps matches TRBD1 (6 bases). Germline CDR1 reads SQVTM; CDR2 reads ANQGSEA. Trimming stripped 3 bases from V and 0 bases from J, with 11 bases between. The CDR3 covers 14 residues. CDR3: CSVEAWTDQETQYF. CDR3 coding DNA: TGCAGCGTTGAGGCATGGACAGACCAAGAGACCCAGTACTTC.

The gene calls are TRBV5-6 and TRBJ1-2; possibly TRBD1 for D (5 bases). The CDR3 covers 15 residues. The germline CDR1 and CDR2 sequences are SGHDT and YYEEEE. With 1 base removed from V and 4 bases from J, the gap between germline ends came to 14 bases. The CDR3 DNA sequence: TGTGCCAGCAGCTTGCAAGGGGTCCGTAGCTATGGCTACACCTTC. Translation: CASSLQGVRSYGYTF.

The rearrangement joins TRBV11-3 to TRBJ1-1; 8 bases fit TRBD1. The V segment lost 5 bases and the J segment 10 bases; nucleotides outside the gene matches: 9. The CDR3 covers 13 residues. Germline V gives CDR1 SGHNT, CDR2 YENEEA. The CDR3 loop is CASSVSGGSVAFF. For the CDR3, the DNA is TGTGCCAGCAGCGTATCAGGGGGCTCGGTAGCTTTCTTT.

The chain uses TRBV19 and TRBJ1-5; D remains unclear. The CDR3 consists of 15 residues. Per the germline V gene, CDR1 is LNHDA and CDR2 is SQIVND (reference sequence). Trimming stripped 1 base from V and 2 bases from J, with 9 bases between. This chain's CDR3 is CASSIGVFRNQPQHF. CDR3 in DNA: TGTGCCAGTAGTATAGGCGTTTTTCGCAATCAGCCCCAGCATTTT. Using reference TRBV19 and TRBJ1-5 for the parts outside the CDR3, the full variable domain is DGGITQSPKYLFRKEGQNVTLSCEQNLNHDAMYWYRQDPGQGLRLIYYSQIVNDFQKGDIAEGYSVSREKKESFPLTVTSAQKNPTAFYLCASSIGVFRNQPQHFGDGTRLSIL.

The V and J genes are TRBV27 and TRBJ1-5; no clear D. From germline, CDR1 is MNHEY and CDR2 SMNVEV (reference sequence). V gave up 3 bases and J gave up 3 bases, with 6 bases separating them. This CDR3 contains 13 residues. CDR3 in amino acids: CASSFGYNQPQHF. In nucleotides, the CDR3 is TGTGCCAGCAGTTTCGGGTACAATCAGCCCCAGCATTTT.

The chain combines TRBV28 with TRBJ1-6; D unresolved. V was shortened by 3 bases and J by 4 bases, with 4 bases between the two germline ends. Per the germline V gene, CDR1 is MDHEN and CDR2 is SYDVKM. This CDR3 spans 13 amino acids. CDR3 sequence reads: CASSFRYNSPLHF. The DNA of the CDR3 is TGTGCCAGCAGTTTTAGATATAATTCACCCCTCCACTTT.

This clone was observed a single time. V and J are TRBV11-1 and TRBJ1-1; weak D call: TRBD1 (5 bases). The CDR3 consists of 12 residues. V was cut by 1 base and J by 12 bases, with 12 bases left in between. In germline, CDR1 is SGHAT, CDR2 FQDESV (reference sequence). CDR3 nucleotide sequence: TGTGCCAGCAGCTTAGGCAGACAGCCTACTTTCTTT. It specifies CASSLGRQPTFF. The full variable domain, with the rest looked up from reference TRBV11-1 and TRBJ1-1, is EAEVAQSPRYKITEKSQAVAFWCDPISGHATLYWYRQILGQGPELLVQFQDESVVDDSQLPKDRFSAERLKGVDSTLKIQPAELGDSAMYLCASSLGRQPTFFGQGTRLTVV.

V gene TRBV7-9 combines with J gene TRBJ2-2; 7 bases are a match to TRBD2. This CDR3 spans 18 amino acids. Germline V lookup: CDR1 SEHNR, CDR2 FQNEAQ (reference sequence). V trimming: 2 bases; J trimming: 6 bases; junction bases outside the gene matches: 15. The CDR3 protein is CASSLSQIAAGVAGELFF. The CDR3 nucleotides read TGTGCCAGCAGCTTATCCCAAATTGCGGCGGGAGTAGCCGGGGAGCTGTTTTTT.

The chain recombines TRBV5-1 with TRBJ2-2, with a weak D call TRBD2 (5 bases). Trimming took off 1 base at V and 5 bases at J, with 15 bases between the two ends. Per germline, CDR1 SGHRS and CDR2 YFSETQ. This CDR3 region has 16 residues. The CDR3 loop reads CASSLMVRTGTGELFF. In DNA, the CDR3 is TGCGCCAGCAGCTTGATGGTTCGGACTGGGACCGGGGAGCTGTTTTTT.

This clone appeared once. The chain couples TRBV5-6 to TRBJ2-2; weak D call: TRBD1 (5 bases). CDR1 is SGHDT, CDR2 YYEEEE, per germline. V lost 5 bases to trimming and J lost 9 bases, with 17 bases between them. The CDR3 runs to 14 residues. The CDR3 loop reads CASRALKGERELFF. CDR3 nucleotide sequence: TGTGCCAGCAGAGCCCTCAAAGGGGAAAGGGAGCTGTTTTTT.

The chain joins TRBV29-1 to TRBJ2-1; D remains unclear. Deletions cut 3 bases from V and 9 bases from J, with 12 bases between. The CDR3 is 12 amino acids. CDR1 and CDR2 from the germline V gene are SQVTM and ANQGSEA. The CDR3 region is CSVDVTRGEQFF. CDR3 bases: TGCAGCGTTGACGTTACGCGAGGTGAGCAGTTCTTC.

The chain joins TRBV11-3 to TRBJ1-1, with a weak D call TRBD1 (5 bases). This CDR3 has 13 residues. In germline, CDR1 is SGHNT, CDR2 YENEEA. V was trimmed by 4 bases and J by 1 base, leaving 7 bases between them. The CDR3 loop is CASSSTGNTEAFF. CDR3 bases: TGTGCCAGCAGCTCCACAGGGAACACTGAAGCTTTCTTT.

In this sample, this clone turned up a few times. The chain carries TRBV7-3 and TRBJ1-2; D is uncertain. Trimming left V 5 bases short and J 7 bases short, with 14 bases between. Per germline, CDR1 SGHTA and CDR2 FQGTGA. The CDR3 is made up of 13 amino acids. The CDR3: CASSGALGSGYTF. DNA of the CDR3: TGTGCCAGCAGCGGAGCGTTAGGAAGTGGCTACACCTTC.

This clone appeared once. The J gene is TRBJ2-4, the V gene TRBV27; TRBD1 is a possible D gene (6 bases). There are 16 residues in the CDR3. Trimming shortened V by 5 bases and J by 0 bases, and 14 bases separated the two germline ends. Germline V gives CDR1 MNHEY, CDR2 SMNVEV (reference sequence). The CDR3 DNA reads TGTGCCAGCAGTCCCCGCCCGGACAGAGCCAAAAACATTCAGTACTTC. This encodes CASSPRPDRAKNIQYF.

The CDR3 spells CASRATGWISSYNEQFF. CDR3 nucleotides: TGTGCCAGCAGGGCGACAGGGTGGATTAGCTCCTACAATGAGCAGTTCTTC. This sequence joins TRBV2 and TRBJ2-1; the match to TRBD1 covers 7 bases. This CDR3 contains 17 residues. Unmatched junction bases numbered 11, after V lost 6 bases and J lost 0 bases. Per germline, CDR1 SNHLY and CDR2 FYNNEI.

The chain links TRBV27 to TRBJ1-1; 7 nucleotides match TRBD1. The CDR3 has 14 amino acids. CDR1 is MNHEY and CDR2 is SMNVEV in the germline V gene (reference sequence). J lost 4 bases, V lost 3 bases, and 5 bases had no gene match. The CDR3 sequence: CASSFSDRATEAFF. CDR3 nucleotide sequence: TGTGCCAGCAGTTTTTCCGACAGGGCCACTGAAGCTTTCTTT.